This T cell receptor beta chain came from a study of cytomegalovirus exposure and HLA in healthy donors. This CDR3 has 15 residues. Germline assignment: CDR1 SNHLY and CDR2 FYNNEI. V shed 2 bases and J 2 bases; nucleotides not matched to a gene: 4. The study ran its PCR with 60 Vbeta and 13 Jbeta primers. The table came from immunoSEQ multiplex PCR; TCRdb's copy has only in-frame clones and leaves some out. The sample has over 30,000 clones, 80% seen once. This TCR was recovered from a male donor in good health and CMV-seronegative. The specimen sequenced was PBMCs. The chain employs TRBV2 and TRBJ2-5; 8 bases are shared with TRBD1. The CDR3 loop is CASSEIGDRQETQYF. The CDR3 region has the DNA TGTGCCAGCAGTGAAATAGGGGACAGGCAAGAGACCCAGTACTTC.